This TCR beta chain was sequenced for a study of OX40 agonist ivuxolimab in advanced cancers. TCRdb's copy holds only in-frame clones and misses some; the assay was immunoSEQ multiplex PCR. The repertoire consists of tens of thousands of clones, with approximately 92% occurring once and the leading ten covering around 0.19%. There are 14 residues in the CDR3. CDR1 is SNHLY, CDR2 FYNNEI, per germline. The J segment lost 6 bases and the V segment lost 6 bases, leaving 7 bases of the junction unmatched. This material consisted of CD4+ or CD8+ T cells sorted from blood, taken in a trial of the OX40 agonist ivuxolimab. The V call is TRBV2, the J call TRBJ1-5; 8 bases align to TRBD1. This receptor was obtained from an adult with an advanced solid tumor such as melanoma, head and neck, liver or kidney cancer. CDR3 DNA sequence: TGTGCCAGCAGCGGGACAGGAGGGGTTCAGCCCCAGCATTTT. Protein sequence: CASSGTGGVQPQHF.